This T cell receptor (beta chain) was found in a study of T-cell reconstitution after alpha-beta-depleted transplantation in children (dated by TCRdb to about 2016). Background for the entire study: T-cell immune reconstitution after TCRalphabeta/CD19-depleted allogeneic hematopoietic cell transplantation in children was quantitatively tracked in the study by means of TCR repertoire profiling. What the research found in general, with its limitations: About two months after transplant, the apparently early recovery of alphabetaT-cell counts reportedly depended on just several hundred clones that had expanded rapidly and came from non-depleted graft cells. Over the following months the frequencies of hyperexpanded clones went down, and after one year T-cell counts and TCRbeta diversity were mostly credited to newly produced T cells. The high TCRbeta diversity at day 60 in some patients was ascribed to recipient T cells and intrathymic progenitors that had survived conditioning.

Libraries were built with PCR. The run used an Illumina HiSeq 2500. TCR library preparation used molecular barcoding, with unique molecular identifiers applied to normalize quantification of the TCRbeta repertoire. The public reads were run again by TCRdb, first through fastp at Q25 and then through MiXCR, and only productive beta chains were kept. Each CDR3 protein appears once, grouped with its most common genes and DNA. Within this sample are approximately 99,000 distinct CDR3 sequences, with about 6.5% of them counted one time only. The top ten constitute approximately 23% of the sample. CDR1 and CDR2 are drawn from the germline V gene: LGHNA, YSLEER. V loses 0 bases, J loses 3 bases, and the germline ends lie 18 bases apart. The CDR3 goes from the cysteine to the phenylalanine over 17 residues. Left in the record is the CDR3 DNA by itself, 51 bases read in frame from the first base. Points on this clonotype: Its antigen is unknown. No much larger clone is present one base from it, and per-base qualities are unavailable.

The meaning of the sample's treatment or condition label: allogeneic hematopoietic cell transplantation with graft depleted of TCRalphabeta T cells and CD19 B cells. The transplant recipients were children given TCRalphabeta/CD19-depleted allogeneic hematopoietic cell grafts. The sequencing used PBMCs, mostly from graft donor cells, collected 360 days after TCRalphabeta/CD19-depleted stem cell transplant. The chain employs TRBV4-3 and TRBJ2-7; the D gene lacks a confident call. This sequence was found in a male patient between 2 and 10 years old who had a stem cell transplant for acute lymphoblastic leukemia, so the T cells may come from the graft donor. The nucleotide sequence reads TGCGCCAGCAGCCAAGATCTTTCAGAGTTCTTCCTCTACGAGCAGTACTTC. It translates to CASSQDLSEFFLYEQYF.